Listed here are 20 T cell receptor beta chains from one sample, sequenced in a study of a mutant IDH1 vaccine in newly diagnosed glioma. No antigen has been assigned to these receptors. Only in-frame clones appear in the TCRdb table, and some are missing; sequencing was by immunoSEQ multiplex PCR. The data contain about 56,000 clones, 70% to 90% of them singletons. Indicated time point: week 35, safety follow-up. Topical imiquimod was applied with each vaccine dose, which held 300 ug of mutant IDH1 20-mer peptide. The specimen was PBMCs, collected from a glioma patient whose treatment included an IDH1 peptide vaccine. The receptors were sampled from a man aged 35 to 55 with glioma.

The chain is built from TRBV9 and TRBJ2-7, with unresolved D. The CDR3 has 14 residues. CDR1 SGDLS and CDR2 YYNGEE come from the germline V gene. The ends were cut back, 2 bases at V and 0 bases at J, with 9 bases in the middle. CDR3 sequence: CASSVGLLSYEQYF. The CDR3 region has the DNA TGTGCCAGCAGCGTTGGGCTCCTCTCCTACGAGCAGTACTTC.

In this sample, this clone turned up a few times. The chain uses TRBV18 and TRBJ2-1; 10 nucleotides agree with TRBD2. Trimming took 0 bases from V and 6 from J; bases not matched to a gene: 5. The length of the CDR3 is 16 residues. Looked up from germline, CDR1 is KGHSH and CDR2 is LQKENI. Here the CDR3 reads CASSPPSGLAANEQFF. CDR3 bases: TGTGCCAGCTCACCACCGAGCGGACTAGCGGCCAATGAGCAGTTCTTC. Using reference TRBV18 and TRBJ2-1 for the parts outside the CDR3, the full variable domain is NAGVMQNPRHLVRRRGQEARLRCSPMKGHSHVYWYRQLPEEGLKFMVYLQKENIIDESGMPKERFSAEFPKEGPSILRIQQVVRGDSAAYFCASSPPSGLAANEQFFGPGTRLTVL.

The chain has TRBV14 and TRBJ2-7; D unclear. In germline, CDR1 is SGHDN, CDR2 FVKESK. The CDR3 runs to 13 residues. V was shortened by 2 bases and J by 0 bases, with 5 bases between the two germline ends. The CDR3 region has the DNA TGTGCCAGCAGCCAACCTTACTCCTACGAGCAGTACTTC. This sequence encodes CASSQPYSYEQYF.

This chain connects TRBV19 to TRBJ1-1, with unresolved D. CDR1 is LNHDA, CDR2 SQIVND, per germline (reference sequence). The CDR3 runs to 15 residues. V lost 5 bases and J 5 bases, leaving 18 bases between the germline ends. The CDR3 DNA sequence: TGTGCCAGTAGTTTAGCTTCCAGGTCGAGGACTGAAGCTTTCTTT. As protein: CASSLASRSRTEAFF.

This chain joins TRBV6-5 and TRBJ1-2; 8 positions agree with TRBD1. The V gene's germline CDR1 is MNHEY and CDR2 SVGAGI. The CDR3 totals 15 residues. The V gene end was trimmed by 2 bases and the J gene end by 5 bases; junction bases not matched to a gene: 7. CDR3 region: CASSYRGQDVYGYTF. Written as DNA, the CDR3 is TGTGCCAGCAGTTACCGGGGACAGGATGTATATGGCTACACCTTC.

The V gene is TRBV19, the J gene TRBJ2-1; a weak D match, TRBD1 (7 bases). The CDR3 is made up of 15 amino acids. CDR1 is LNHDA and CDR2 is SQIVND in the germline V gene (reference sequence). Trimming left V 7 bases short and J 5 bases short, with 18 bases between. CDR3 amino acids: CASTVRDSRHNEQFF. The CDR3 DNA reads as TGTGCCAGTACCGTGCGGGACAGCAGACACAATGAGCAGTTCTTC.

The gene calls are TRBV6-5 and TRBJ1-3, with D tentatively TRBD1 (5 bases). The CDR3 contains 14 residues. V shed 2 bases and J shed 3 bases, with 8 bases lying between them. In germline, CDR1 is MNHEY, CDR2 SVGAGI. This CDR3 reads CASSYRGDGNTIYF. CDR3 sequence (DNA): TGTGCCAGCAGTTACCGAGGGGATGGAAACACCATATATTTT.

The chain couples TRBV11-2 to TRBJ2-3, with 13 bases fitting TRBD2. Unmatched junction bases numbered 3, after V lost 1 base and J lost 5 bases. CDR3 length: 16 amino acids. Germline values: CDR1 SGHAT, CDR2 FQNNGV. The CDR3 is CASSLGLAGGGDTQYF. The CDR3 nucleotides read TGTGCCAGCAGCTTAGGACTAGCGGGAGGAGGAGATACGCAGTATTTT.

This clone turned up a few times. This chain uses TRBV19 with TRBJ1-1, with D possibly being TRBD1 (5 bases). Trimming removed 7 bases at V and 4 bases at J, with 13 bases between. Germline V gene lookup returns CDR1 LNHDA and CDR2 SQIVND (reference sequence). The CDR3 has 13 amino acids. CDR3 residues: CASISGGSTEAFF. The CDR3 DNA sequence: TGTGCCAGTATTTCGGGGGGGTCCACTGAAGCTTTCTTT.

The gene calls are TRBV6-1 and TRBJ2-3, with TRBD2 matching over 11 bases. V lost 3 bases, J lost 0 bases, and 5 bases stayed unmatched. Germline V gene data show CDR1 as MNHNS and CDR2 as SASEGT. The CDR3 runs to 17 residues. The chain's CDR3 is CASSEFRTSGSTDTQYF. In DNA, the CDR3 is TGTGCCAGCAGTGAGTTTAGGACTAGCGGGAGCACAGATACGCAGTATTTT.

The CDR3 reads CASSIQGANEKLFF. CDR3 bases: TGTGCCAGTAGTATACAGGGGGCTAATGAAAAACTGTTTTTT. The V gene is TRBV19, the J gene TRBJ1-4, with 7 bases that match TRBD1. This CDR3 comprises 14 residues. J lost 3 bases, V lost 2 bases, and 0 bases had no gene match. The germline gives CDR1 LNHDA, CDR2 SQIVND (reference sequence).

V is TRBV5-1 and J is TRBJ1-4; 11 nucleotides agree with TRBD1. Per the germline V gene, CDR1 is SGHRS and CDR2 is YFSETQ. The V segment lost 5 bases and the J segment 7 bases; nucleotides outside the gene matches: 4. The CDR3 extends over 14 amino acids. Here the CDR3 reads CASRRDRGSEKLFF. The CDR3 region has the DNA TGCGCCAGCAGGAGGGACAGGGGGTCTGAAAAACTGTTTTTT.

This clone showed up just a few times. V and J are TRBV7-9 and TRBJ2-7; the match to TRBD2 covers 11 bases. The CDR3 consists of 18 residues. Unmatched junction bases numbered 9, after V lost 1 base and J lost 1 base. The V gene's germline CDR1 is SEHNR and CDR2 FQNEAQ (reference sequence). The CDR3 region is CASSLEPSGRMMSYEQYF. The CDR3 DNA reads as TGTGCCAGCAGCTTAGAGCCTAGCGGGAGGATGATGTCCTACGAGCAGTACTTC.

V usage is TRBV5-7 and J usage is TRBJ2-5; maybe TRBD1 (6 bases). The J call is doubtful: the DNA matches TRBJ2-7 better. TRBV5-7 is noted as an ORF with a role that remains uncertain. The CDR3 consists of 15 residues. In nucleotides, the CDR3 is TGTGCCAGCAGCTTTCCAGGGGCTACCTCCTACGAGCAGTACTTC. It translates to CASSFPGATSYEQYF.

This rearrangement joins TRBV5-1 to TRBJ2-7; D may be TRBD2 (6 bases). The CDR3 sequence is 13 residues long. Between the trimmed V and J ends, which lost 5 bases and 6 bases, there was a span of 15 bases. CDR1 and CDR2 (germline): SGHRS, YFSETQ. The CDR3 loop is CASRPRAGSEQYF. CDR3 coding DNA: TGCGCCAGCAGGCCCCGGGCGGGGAGCGAGCAGTACTTC.

This chain connects TRBV10-2 to TRBJ2-5; maybe TRBD1 (7 bases). The CDR3 has 13 amino acids. Germline V lookup: CDR1 WSHSY, CDR2 SAAADI. Trimming took off 8 bases at V and 5 bases at J, with 15 bases between the two ends. DNA for the CDR3: TGCGCCAGCGGAGGGACAGCGAAGGAGACCCAGTACTTC. Translated, it gives CASGGTAKETQYF.

The genes are TRBV6-1 and TRBJ2-3; D gene unclear. CDR3 length equals 11 residues. Germline loops: CDR1 MNHNS, CDR2 SASEGT. The CDR3 is CANLVAYTQYF. The CDR3, as DNA: TGTGCAAACCTGGTAGCATATACGCAGTATTTT.

The chain joins TRBV5-1 to TRBJ2-1; D perhaps matches TRBD2 (6 bases). CDR3 size: 14 residues. V was cut by 2 bases and J by 5 bases, with 11 bases left in between. Germline-derived CDR1 and CDR2 are SGHRS and YFSETQ. CDR3 coding DNA: TGCGCCAGCAGCTTAAGACTAGTCAACAATGAGCAGTTCTTC. It yields the protein CASSLRLVNNEQFF.

The CDR3 DNA sequence: TGTGCCAGCAGTTTCCTAGCGGGTTTAGCCAAAAACATTCAGTACTTC. It translates to CASSFLAGLAKNIQYF. This chain connects TRBV28 to TRBJ2-4; 8 nucleotides match TRBD2. V shed 3 bases, J shed 0 bases, and the junction held 4 bases outside the gene matches. The CDR3 totals 16 residues. Looked up from germline, CDR1 is MDHEN and CDR2 is SYDVKM.

The gene calls are TRBV6-1 and TRBJ1-5; the D is unclear. The CDR3 consists of 15 residues. The germline V gene has CDR1 MNHNS and CDR2 SASEGT. V lost 6 bases and J lost 1, with 13 bases in between. This CDR3 reads CASSPLSASNQPQHF. DNA of the CDR3: TGTGCCAGCAGCCCCCTCTCAGCGAGCAATCAGCCCCAGCATTTT.